This T cell receptor (beta chain) stems from a study of shared clonotypes between healthy human individuals. General study results and limits: In this cohort, only blood was sampled, and tissue repertoires likely differ. The study found lower generation probabilities in non-shared clonotypes than in those shared by all four donors.

Method: immunoSEQ multiplex PCR; TCRdb's copy keeps in-frame clones and lacks some. The sample holds about 2.4 million clones, over 85% seen once. V shed 4 bases, J shed 5 bases, and the junction held 8 bases outside the gene matches. Germline lookup yields CDR1 LNHDA and CDR2 SQIVND (reference sequence). The CDR3 length is 15 residues. Regarding this clone: Antigen unknown.

This sequence originates from a man aged 18 to 35 in good health. Some clones in this sample may be carry-over from other donors' samples. This chain connects TRBV19 to TRBJ2-5; TRBD2 agrees at 9 bases. Sequenced input: naive CD4+ T cells from PBMCs. Subset denoted: CD45RA+ positively selected. In DNA, the CDR3 is TGTGCCAGTAGTAGGCGCGGGAGGGACGGGGAGACCCAGTACTTC. Protein sequence: CASSRRGRDGETQYF. Drawing the rest from reference TRBV19 and TRBJ2-5, the complete variable domain is DGGITQSPKYLFRKEGQNVTLSCEQNLNHDAMYWYRQDPGQGLRLIYYSQIVNDFQKGDIAEGYSVSREKKESFPLTVTSAQKNPTAFYLCASSRRGRDGETQYFGPGTRLLVL.